The 26 T cell receptor beta chains in this list originate from one sample, sequenced in a study of blood T cell repertoires in COVID-19. Sequencing used immunoSEQ multiplex PCR; TCRdb keeps in-frame clones, though not all of them. This table holds roughly 92,000 clones, around 86% found once. The sequenced material came from peripheral blood. Every receptor here comes from a man aged 45-65 years with acute or convalescent COVID-19.

The V gene is TRBV3-1 (or the pseudogene TRBV3-2), the J gene TRBJ1-1; 7 nucleotides line up with TRBD1. The CDR3 length is 14 residues. The germline V gene encodes CDR1 LGHDT and CDR2 YNNKEL (reference sequence). Unmatched junction bases numbered 8, after V lost 1 base and J lost 9 bases. CDR3 in amino acids: CASSQAGGQAKAFF. The CDR3 coding sequence is TGTGCCAGCAGCCAAGCCGGCGGACAGGCCAAAGCTTTCTTT.

The chain is built from TRBV6-5 and TRBJ1-2; tentative D call: TRBD1 (6 bases). CDR1 is MNHEY and CDR2 is SVGAGI in the germline V gene. The V gene lost 2 bases and the J gene lost 2 bases, with 9 bases spanning the gap. This CDR3 spans 14 amino acids. The CDR3 nucleotides read TGTGCCAGCAGTTACAACAGGGAGAACTATGGCTACACCTTC. Amino acids: CASSYNRENYGYTF.

The chain employs TRBV19 and TRBJ2-5, with 8 bases aligning to TRBD1. Germline V gene data show CDR1 as LNHDA and CDR2 as SQIVND (reference sequence). The ends lost 5 bases at V and 6 bases at J; junction bases unmatched: 5. The CDR3 spans 13 residues. The chain's CDR3 is CASSLTGGKTQYF. For the CDR3, the DNA is TGTGCCAGTAGTTTAACAGGGGGAAAGACCCAGTACTTC.

As DNA, the CDR3 is TGTGCCAGCAGCTTAGGACAACCCACCGGGGAGCTGTTTTTT. This gives the protein CASSLGQPTGELFF. The gene calls are TRBV7-9 and TRBJ2-2; D is undetermined. The CDR3 consists of 14 residues. Trimming left V 1 base short and J 4 bases short, with 7 bases between. Germline V CDR1 and CDR2: SEHNR, FQNEAQ (reference sequence).

This chain uses TRBV6-5 with TRBJ2-7, with 11 bases that match TRBD2. The length of the CDR3 is 14 residues. The junction had 4 bases not matched to a gene; V was cut back by 6 bases and J by 3 bases. Germline V gene lookup returns CDR1 MNHEY and CDR2 SVGAGI. DNA of the CDR3: TGTGCCAGCAGGCCGGGACTAGCGGACTACGAGCAGTACTTC. Residues: CASRPGLADYEQYF.

V and J are TRBV5-8 and TRBJ1-4; D remains ambiguous. CDR1 and CDR2 (germline): SGHTS, YDEGEE. The CDR3 consists of 17 residues. The V and J ends lost 0 bases and 3 bases respectively, with 15 bases between them. The CDR3, as DNA: TGTGCCAGCAGCTTGGTCCAGAGGAGGAGGTCTAATGAAAAACTGTTTTTT. Protein product: CASSLVQRRRSNEKLFF.

The CDR3 DNA is TGTGCCAGCTCACCAGTTCACGGACAGGGCCACGAGCAGTACTTC. Translating it yields CASSPVHGQGHEQYF. This chain links TRBV18 with TRBJ2-7; 8 bases align to TRBD1. CDR1 and CDR2 (germline): KGHSH, LQKENI. J was trimmed by 5 bases and V by 2 bases; bases with no gene match: 8. This CDR3 has 15 residues.

The rearrangement joins TRBV5-5 to TRBJ2-1; no reliable D call. The CDR3 is 14 amino acids. Between the trimmed V and J ends, which lost 4 bases and 0 bases, there was a span of 8 bases. CDR1 SGHKS and CDR2 YYEKEE come from the germline V gene (reference sequence). Here the CDR3 reads CASSPPSSYNEQFF. CDR3 coding DNA: TGTGCCAGCAGCCCGCCGAGCTCCTACAATGAGCAGTTCTTC.

The chain links TRBV7-8 to TRBJ1-1, with 7 bases that match TRBD1. The ends lost 5 bases at V and 0 bases at J; junction bases unmatched: 6. This CDR3 comprises 15 residues. Per the germline V gene, CDR1 is SGHVS and CDR2 is FQNEAQ. The CDR3 bases are TGTGCCAGCAGCCCGGGACAGACCATGAACACTGAAGCTTTCTTT. Protein sequence: CASSPGQTMNTEAFF.

V and J are TRBV5-6 and TRBJ1-5, with TRBD1 identical over 8 bases. The CDR3 totals 16 residues. Germline values: CDR1 SGHDT, CDR2 YYEEEE. Trimming removed 2 bases from V and 4 bases from J; junction bases left unmatched: 8. As DNA, the CDR3 is TGTGCCAGCAGCTTCCCGTTCGGACAGGGTAATCAGCCCCAGCATTTT. Translation: CASSFPFGQGNQPQHF. The variable domain in full, completed from reference TRBV5-6 and TRBJ1-5, reads DAGVTQSPTHLIKTRGQQVTLRCSPKSGHDTVSWYQQALGQGPQFIFQYYEEEERQRGNFPDRFSGHQFPNYSSELNVNALLLGDSALYLCASSFPFGQGNQPQHFGDGTRLSIL.

J is TRBJ1-2 and V is TRBV7-8; D perhaps matches TRBD1 (6 bases). Per the germline V gene, CDR1 is SGHVS and CDR2 is FQNEAQ. Trimming stripped 1 base from V and 8 bases from J, with 11 bases between. This CDR3 is built from 13 residues. CDR3 coding DNA: TGTGCCAGCAGCTTAGGTTCAGGGGACGGCTACACCTTC. Translation gives CASSLGSGDGYTF.

V and J are TRBV2 and TRBJ1-1; 12 bases match TRBD1. The J segment lost 5 bases and the V segment lost 10 bases, leaving 11 bases of the junction unmatched. Germline lookup yields CDR1 SNHLY and CDR2 FYNNEI. The CDR3 runs to 15 residues. The CDR3 here is CAIPGTGGVGTEAFF. The CDR3 nucleotides are TGTGCCATCCCAGGGACAGGGGGCGTAGGGACTGAAGCTTTCTTT.

J is TRBJ1-5 and V is TRBV25-1, with 7 positions matching TRBD1. CDR3 length: 16 residues. J was trimmed by 2 bases and V by 2 bases; bases with no gene match: 6. CDR1 and CDR2 (germline): MGHDK, SYGVNS. The CDR3 region is CASSEAQGRGNQPQHF. In nucleotides, the CDR3 is TGTGCCAGCAGTGAAGCACAGGGGAGAGGCAATCAGCCCCAGCATTTT. Supplemented by reference TRBV25-1 and TRBJ1-5, the full variable domain reads EADIYQTPRYLVIGTGKKITLECSQTMGHDKMYWYQQDPGMELHLIHYSYGVNSTEKGDLSSESTVSRIRTEHFPLTLESARPSHTSQYLCASSEAQGRGNQPQHFGDGTRLSIL.

This chain joins TRBV10-1 and TRBJ1-1; no clear D. V was shortened by 6 bases and J by 3 bases, with 11 bases between the two germline ends. The CDR3 is made up of 13 amino acids. Germline V gives CDR1 WNHNN, CDR2 SYGVQD (reference sequence). The CDR3: CASSRRADTEAFF. CDR3 nucleotide sequence: TGCGCCAGCAGCAGGCGGGCGGACACTGAAGCTTTCTTT.

V and J are TRBV19 and TRBJ1-4; D unresolved. The germline V gene encodes CDR1 LNHDA and CDR2 SQIVND (reference sequence). CDR3 length: 12 amino acids. With 4 bases removed from V and 6 bases from J, the gap between germline ends came to 6 bases. CDR3 nucleotide sequence: TGTGCCAGTAGTAGGCTCGATGAAAAACTGTTTTTT. Encoded protein: CASSRLDEKLFF.

The gene calls are TRBV2 and TRBJ1-5; the match to TRBD1 covers 8 bases. The V segment lost 8 bases and the J segment 7 bases; nucleotides outside the gene matches: 7. The CDR3 sequence is 13 residues long. Germline V lookup: CDR1 SNHLY, CDR2 FYNNEI. For the CDR3, the DNA is TGTGCCAGCGACAGGGGCGAACGGCAGCCCCAGCATTTT. Translated: CASDRGERQPQHF.

V usage is TRBV7-9 and J usage is TRBJ1-3; TRBD1 agrees at 7 bases. The CDR3 extends over 19 amino acids. Per germline, CDR1 SEHNR and CDR2 FQNEAQ (reference sequence). The ends lost 3 bases at V and 8 bases at J; junction bases unmatched: 22. CDR3 residues: CASSFPVPGQHSPGDTIYF. CDR3 sequence (DNA): TGTGCCAGCAGCTTTCCCGTGCCGGGACAGCATTCGCCAGGGGACACCATATATTTT.

V is TRBV9 and J is TRBJ2-7; TRBD2 matches 12 bases. The CDR3 has 14 residues. V lost 7 bases and J lost 2; bases outside the gene matches: 4. The germline CDR1 and CDR2 sequences are SGDLS and YYNGEE. CDR3: CASAGLAGAYEQYF. The CDR3 DNA follows: TGTGCCAGCGCGGGACTAGCGGGTGCCTACGAGCAGTACTTC.

This clone was counted only a few times. The rearrangement joins TRBV18 to TRBJ1-5, with a possible D match to TRBD1 (5 bases). Trimming removed 2 bases at V and 6 bases at J, with 11 bases between. Looked up from germline, CDR1 is KGHSH and CDR2 is LQKENI. The CDR3 has 14 residues. CDR3 loop: CASSPDPRGQPQHF. The CDR3 coding sequence is TGTGCCAGCTCACCAGACCCTAGGGGTCAGCCCCAGCATTTT.

This clone was recorded at least ten times. This sample also contains other DNA sequences that code for the same CDR3. The gene calls are TRBV7-9 and TRBJ2-1; 9 nucleotides agree with TRBD2. Looked up from germline, CDR1 is SEHNR and CDR2 is FQNEAQ (reference sequence). This CDR3 comprises 17 residues. V dropped 5 bases and J dropped 7; count of bases not matched to a gene: 15. The CDR3 reads CASSPWGSGSMENEQFF. The DNA for the CDR3 is TGTGCCAGCAGCCCCTGGGGTAGCGGGAGTATGGAAAATGAGCAGTTCTTC. The whole variable domain, remainder taken from reference TRBV7-9 and TRBJ2-1, is DTGVSQNPRHKITKRGQNVTFRCDPISEHNRLYWYRQTLGQGPEFLTYFQNEAQLEKSRLLSDRFSAERPKGSFSTLEIQRTEQGDSAMYLCASSPWGSGSMENEQFFGPGTRLTVL.

The genes are TRBV7-3 and TRBJ1-1; perhaps TRBD1 as D (5 bases). V was trimmed by 0 bases and J by 4 bases, leaving 6 bases between them. The CDR3 contains 13 residues. The V gene's germline CDR1 is SGHTA and CDR2 FQGTGA. The chain's CDR3 is CASSLTGVTEAFF. The CDR3 coding sequence is TGTGCCAGCAGCTTAACAGGGGTCACTGAAGCTTTCTTT.

The rearrangement links TRBV19 to TRBJ1-5; D not resolved. This CDR3 contains 12 residues. Trimming removed 6 bases from V and 0 bases from J, with 3 bases in between. CDR1 and CDR2 (germline): LNHDA, SQIVND (reference sequence). The CDR3 is CASSNSNQPQHF. The CDR3 DNA follows: TGTGCCAGTAGCAATAGCAATCAGCCCCAGCATTTT.

J is TRBJ2-5 and V is TRBV30, with 7 positions matching TRBD2. This CDR3 comprises 13 residues. Germline V gene data show CDR1 as GTSNPN and CDR2 as SVGIG (reference sequence). Germline trimming cut 2 bases from V and 2 bases from J; bases unmatched to any gene: 2. CDR3 sequence (DNA): TGTGCCTGGAGTCGGGGACTACAAGAGACCCAGTACTTC. Amino acids: CAWSRGLQETQYF.

V is TRBV10-2 and J is TRBJ2-5, with 9 nucleotides matching TRBD2. The CDR3 runs to 19 residues. Germline-derived CDR1 and CDR2 are WSHSY and SAAADI. The junction had 15 bases not matched to a gene; V was cut back by 2 bases and J by 2 bases. DNA for the CDR3: TGCGCCAGCAGTGAGCCGGGGATAGCGGGAGCTTGGGGTCAAGAGACCCAGTACTTC. As protein: CASSEPGIAGAWGQETQYF.

The rearrangement uses TRBV29-1 and TRBJ2-1; TRBD2 matches at 11 bases. Trimming at V came to 8 bases and at J to 6 bases, leaving 15 bases not matched to a gene. Germline CDR1 SQVTM, CDR2 ANQGSEA. The CDR3 length is 16 residues. The CDR3 reads CSSVGSSGRNFNEQFF. In DNA form, the CDR3 reads TGCAGCTCTGTTGGTTCTAGCGGGAGGAATTTCAATGAGCAGTTCTTC.

This chain links TRBV7-9 with TRBJ2-7; 9 bases agree with TRBD1. V lost 5 bases and J lost 1; bases outside the gene matches: 9. The CDR3 consists of 16 residues. Per the germline V gene, CDR1 is SEHNR and CDR2 is FQNEAQ (reference sequence). The CDR3 nucleotides read TGTGCCAGCAGCCAGCCGGTCGGGACAGGGTCCTACGAGCAGTACTTC. Translating gives CASSQPVGTGSYEQYF.